Described below is a single TCR beta chain sequence and its context. The specificity of this receptor is unknown. Nothing much larger sits one base from this clone, and base qualities are not available. This specimen belongs to a study of neoadjuvant nivolumab and ipilimumab in lung cancer (TCRdb year 2020). About the full investigation: Nivolumab was administered intravenously at 3 mg/kg on days 1, 15 and 29, and in the combination arm ipilimumab 1 mg/kg was added on day 1 only. TCR repertoires in pretherapy (baseline) peripheral blood were compared with TCR repertoires in tumors resected at surgery after neoadjuvant immune checkpoint blockade. A total of around 46 patients with operable NSCLC were treated in the trial, with approximately 23 randomized to nivolumab monotherapy and about 20 randomized to nivolumab plus ipilimumab. Seven patients had matched pretherapy and resected tumor pairs analyzed, with four treated with nivolumab and three with nivolumab plus ipilimumab. The primary trial endpoint was the major pathologic response (MPR) rate in the intention-to-treat population in each study arm.

What the work shows at the level of the full study, not this receptor alone: Pretherapy blood TCR richness correlated positively with richness in tumors resected after neoadjuvant therapy (Spearman R ~ 0.79). From pretherapy to surgery, tumor T-cell richness and clonality went up in three of three dual-therapy tumors, versus only two of four nivolumab-treated tumors. No significant correlation was found between TCR clonality and pathologic tumor regression, and only one major-pathologic-response sample was available for the clonality analysis. Greater TCR richness and clonality were observed in resected tumors than in tumor-adjacent uninvolved lung, and increases were observed in more dual-therapy-treated tumors. A small number of samples underwent TCR sequencing.

Trimming removed 1 base from V and 5 bases from J; the gene matches leave 4 bases unexplained. The germline V gene sets CDR1 to SGHDT and CDR2 to YYEEEE. The CDR3 covers 15 residues, taking in both the cysteine and the phenylalanine. Of all the DNA, just the CDR3 is kept, 45 bases in frame from base 1. The library came from the immunoSEQ multiplex PCR assay. Processing in the source paper ran as follows. Repertoires were summarized in terms of richness and clonality, and significantly expanded and contracted clones between pre- and post-therapy samples were identified. TCRdb took over this immuneACCESS table, retaining in-frame rearrangements with V and J assigned. Such tables are incomplete; in checked studies, under half of the missing clones stem from an unresolved V gene, and the remainder is unexplained. V and J calls plus clone size are reproduced from that table; the DNA served to infer D and trimming. The sample data list 26,000 or so clones, and 80% of these were observed just once. The top ten hold roughly 6.2% of the sample.

In light of the paper, this sample's time point label describes: pretherapy, before neoadjuvant immune checkpoint inhibitors. The samples were obtained from NEOSTAR, a phase 2 randomized trial that tested neoadjuvant nivolumab or nivolumab plus ipilimumab, followed by surgery, in operable NSCLC. This specimen was peripheral blood, taken before neoadjuvant nivolumab, alone or with ipilimumab. The rearrangement joined TRBV5-6 to TRBJ1-4, with 8 bases aligning to TRBD1. This TCR was recovered from an adult with non-small cell lung cancer. CDR3 reads: CASSLRTGWNEKLFF. The nucleotide sequence is given as TGTGCCAGCAGCTTGAGGACAGGGTGGAATGAAAAACTGTTTTTT.